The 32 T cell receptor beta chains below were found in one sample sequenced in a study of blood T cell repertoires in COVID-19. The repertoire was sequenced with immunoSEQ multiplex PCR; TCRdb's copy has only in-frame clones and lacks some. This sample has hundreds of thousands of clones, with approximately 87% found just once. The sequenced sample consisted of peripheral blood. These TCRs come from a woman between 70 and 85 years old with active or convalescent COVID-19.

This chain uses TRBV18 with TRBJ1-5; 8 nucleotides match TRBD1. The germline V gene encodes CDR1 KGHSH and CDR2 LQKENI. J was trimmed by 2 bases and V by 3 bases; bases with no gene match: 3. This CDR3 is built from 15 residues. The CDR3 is CASSPSTGGNQPQHF. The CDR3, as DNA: TGTGCCAGCTCACCCTCGACAGGGGGCAATCAGCCCCAGCATTTT.

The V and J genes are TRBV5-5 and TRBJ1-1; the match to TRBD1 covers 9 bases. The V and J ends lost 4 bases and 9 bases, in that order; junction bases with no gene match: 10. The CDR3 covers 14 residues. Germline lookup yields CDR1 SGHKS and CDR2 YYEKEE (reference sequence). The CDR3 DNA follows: TGTGCCAGCAGCCCCGACAGGGGGGGGCCTAAAGCTTTCTTT. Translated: CASSPDRGGPKAFF. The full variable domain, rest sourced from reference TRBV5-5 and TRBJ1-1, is DAGVTQSPTHLIKTRGQQVTLRCSPISGHKSVSWYQQVLGQGPQFIFQYYEKEERGRGNFPDRFSARQFPNYSSELNVNALLLGDSALYLCASSPDRGGPKAFFGQGTRLTVV.

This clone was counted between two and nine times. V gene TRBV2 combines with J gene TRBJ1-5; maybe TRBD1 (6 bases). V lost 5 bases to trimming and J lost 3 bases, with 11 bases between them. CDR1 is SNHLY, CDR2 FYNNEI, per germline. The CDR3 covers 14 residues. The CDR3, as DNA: TGTGCCAGCAGTAAAGGACAGCTCAATCAGCCCCAGCATTTT. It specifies CASSKGQLNQPQHF. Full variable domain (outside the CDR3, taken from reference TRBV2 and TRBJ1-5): EPEVTQTPSHQVTQMGQEVILRCVPISNHLYFYWYRQILGQKVEFLVSFYNNEISEKSEIFDDQFSVERPDGSNFTLKIRSTKLEDSAMYFCASSKGQLNQPQHFGDGTRLSIL.

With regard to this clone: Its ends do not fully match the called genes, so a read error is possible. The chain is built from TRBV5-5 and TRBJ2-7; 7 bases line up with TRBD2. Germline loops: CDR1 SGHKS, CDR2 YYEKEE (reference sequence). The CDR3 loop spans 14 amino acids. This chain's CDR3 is CASSLMTSSHEQYF. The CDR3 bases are TGTGCCAGCAGCTTGATGACTAGCTCCCACGAGCAGTACTTC.

DNA for the CDR3: TGCAGCGCGCGGGACAGGACTAATGAAAAACTGTTTTTT. Encoded protein: CSARDRTNEKLFF. The chain recombines TRBV29-1 with TRBJ1-4, with TRBD1 identical over 8 bases. Trimming removed 7 bases from V and 2 bases from J; junction bases left unmatched: 3. The CDR3 length is 13 residues. Germline V CDR1 and CDR2: SQVTM, ANQGSEA. Supplemented by reference TRBV29-1 and TRBJ1-4, the full variable domain reads SAVISQKPSRDICQRGTSLTIQCQVDSQVTMMFWYRQQPGQSLTLIATANQGSEATYESGFVIDKFPISRPNLTFSTLTVSNMSPEDSSIYLCSARDRTNEKLFFGSGTQLSVL.

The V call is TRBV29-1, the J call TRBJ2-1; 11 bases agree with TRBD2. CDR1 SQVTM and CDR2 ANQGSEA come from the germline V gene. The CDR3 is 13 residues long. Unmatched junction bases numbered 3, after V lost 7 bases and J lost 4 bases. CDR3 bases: TGCAGCGGTGGACTAGCGGGTTACAATGAGCAGTTCTTC. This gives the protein CSGGLAGYNEQFF.

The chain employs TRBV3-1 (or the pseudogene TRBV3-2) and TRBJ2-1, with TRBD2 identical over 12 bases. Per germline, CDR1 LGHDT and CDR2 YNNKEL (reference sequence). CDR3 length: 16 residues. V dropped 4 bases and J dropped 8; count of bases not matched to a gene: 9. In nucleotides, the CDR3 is TGTGCCAGCAGCCGAGGACTAGCGGGATGGGCCGATGAGCAGTTCTTC. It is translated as CASSRGLAGWADEQFF.

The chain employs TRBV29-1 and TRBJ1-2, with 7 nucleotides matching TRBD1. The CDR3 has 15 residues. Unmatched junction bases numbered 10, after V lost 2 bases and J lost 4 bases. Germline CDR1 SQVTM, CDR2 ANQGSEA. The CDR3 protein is CSVETAKGAFYGYTF. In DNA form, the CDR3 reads TGCAGCGTTGAAACTGCCAAGGGGGCCTTCTATGGCTACACCTTC. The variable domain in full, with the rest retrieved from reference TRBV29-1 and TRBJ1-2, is SAVISQKPSRDICQRGTSLTIQCQVDSQVTMMFWYRQQPGQSLTLIATANQGSEATYESGFVIDKFPISRPNLTFSTLTVSNMSPEDSSIYLCSVETAKGAFYGYTFGSGTRLTVV.

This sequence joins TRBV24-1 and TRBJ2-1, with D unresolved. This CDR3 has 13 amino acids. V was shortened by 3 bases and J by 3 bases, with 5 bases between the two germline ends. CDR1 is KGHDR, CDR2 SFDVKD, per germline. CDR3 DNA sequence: TGTGCCACCAGTGATACAAGCTACAATGAGCAGTTCTTC. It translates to CATSDTSYNEQFF.

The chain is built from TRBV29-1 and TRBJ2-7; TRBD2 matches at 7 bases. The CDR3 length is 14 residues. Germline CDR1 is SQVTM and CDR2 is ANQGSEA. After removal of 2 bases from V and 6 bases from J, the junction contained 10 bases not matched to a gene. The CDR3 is CSVEPQTSSGEQYF. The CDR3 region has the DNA TGCAGCGTTGAACCACAGACTAGCTCGGGCGAGCAGTACTTC.

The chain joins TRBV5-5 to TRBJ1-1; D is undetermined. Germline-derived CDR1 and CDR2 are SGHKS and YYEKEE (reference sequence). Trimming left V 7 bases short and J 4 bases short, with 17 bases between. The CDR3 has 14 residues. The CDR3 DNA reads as TGTGCCAGCTACCGGGATTGGGATTCCACTGAAGCTTTCTTT. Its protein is CASYRDWDSTEAFF.

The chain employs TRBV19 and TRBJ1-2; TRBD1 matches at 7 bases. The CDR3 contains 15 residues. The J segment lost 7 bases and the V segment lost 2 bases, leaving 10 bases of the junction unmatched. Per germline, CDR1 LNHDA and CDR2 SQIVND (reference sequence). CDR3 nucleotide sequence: TGTGCCAGTAGTATAAGTACAGGGGCCAAGGGTGGCTACACCTTC. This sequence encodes CASSISTGAKGGYTF.

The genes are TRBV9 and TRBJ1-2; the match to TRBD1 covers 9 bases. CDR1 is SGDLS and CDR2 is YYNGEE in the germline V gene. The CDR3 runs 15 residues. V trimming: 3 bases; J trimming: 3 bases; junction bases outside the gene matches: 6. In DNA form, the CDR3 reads TGTGCCAGCAGCGGACGGACAGGGGACGACTATGGCTACACCTTC. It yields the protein CASSGRTGDDYGYTF.

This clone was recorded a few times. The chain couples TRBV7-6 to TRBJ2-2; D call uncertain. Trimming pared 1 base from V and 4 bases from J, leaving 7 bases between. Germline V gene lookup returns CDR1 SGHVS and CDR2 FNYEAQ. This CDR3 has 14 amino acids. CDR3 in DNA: TGTGCCAGCAGCTTAGGGCACCTCACCGGGGAGCTGTTTTTT. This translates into CASSLGHLTGELFF.

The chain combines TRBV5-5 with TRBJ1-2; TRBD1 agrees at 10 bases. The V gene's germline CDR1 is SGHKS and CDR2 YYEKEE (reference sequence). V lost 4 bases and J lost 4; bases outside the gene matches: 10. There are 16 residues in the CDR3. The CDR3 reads CASSPYPDRGIYGYTF. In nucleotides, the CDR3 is TGTGCCAGCAGCCCCTACCCGGACAGGGGGATCTATGGCTACACCTTC.

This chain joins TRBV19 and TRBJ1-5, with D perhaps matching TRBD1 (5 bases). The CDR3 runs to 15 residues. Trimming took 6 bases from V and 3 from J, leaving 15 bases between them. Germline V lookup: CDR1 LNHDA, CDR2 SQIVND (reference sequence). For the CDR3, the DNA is TGTGCCAGTAGCTACCTCGGGACTCTCAATCAGCCCCAGCATTTT. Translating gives CASSYLGTLNQPQHF.

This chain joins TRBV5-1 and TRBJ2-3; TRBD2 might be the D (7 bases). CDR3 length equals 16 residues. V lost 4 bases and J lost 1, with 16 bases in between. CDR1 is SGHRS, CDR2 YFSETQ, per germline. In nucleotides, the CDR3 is TGCGCCAGCAGCCTGCAGGGGAGGGTGGGCACAGATACGCAGTATTTT. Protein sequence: CASSLQGRVGTDTQYF.

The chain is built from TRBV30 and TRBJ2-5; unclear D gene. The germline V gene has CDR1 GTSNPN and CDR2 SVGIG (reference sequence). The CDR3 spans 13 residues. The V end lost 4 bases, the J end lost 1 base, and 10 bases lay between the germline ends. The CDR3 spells CAWTTGGQETQYF. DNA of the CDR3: TGTGCCTGGACTACTGGCGGCCAAGAGACCCAGTACTTC.

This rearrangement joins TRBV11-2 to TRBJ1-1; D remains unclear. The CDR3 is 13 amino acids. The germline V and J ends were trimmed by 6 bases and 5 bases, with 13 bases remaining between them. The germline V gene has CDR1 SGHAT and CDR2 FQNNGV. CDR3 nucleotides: TGTGCCAGCAGTCCCGTGGGAGGGACTGAAGCTTTCTTT. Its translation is CASSPVGGTEAFF.

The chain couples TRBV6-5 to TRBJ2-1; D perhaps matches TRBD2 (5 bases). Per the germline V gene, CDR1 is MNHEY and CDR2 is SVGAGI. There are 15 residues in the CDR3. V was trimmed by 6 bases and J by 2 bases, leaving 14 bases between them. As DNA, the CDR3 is TGTGCCAGCAGCCCAATAGCGTCCCCCTACAATGAGCAGTTCTTC. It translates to CASSPIASPYNEQFF.

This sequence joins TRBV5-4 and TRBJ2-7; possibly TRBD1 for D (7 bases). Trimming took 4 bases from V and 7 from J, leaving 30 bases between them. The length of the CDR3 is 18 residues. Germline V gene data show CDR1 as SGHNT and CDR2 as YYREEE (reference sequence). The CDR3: CASSPAGGTASTIAEQYF. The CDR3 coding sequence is TGTGCCAGCAGCCCTGCTGGCGGGACAGCATCTACGATCGCGGAGCAGTACTTC.

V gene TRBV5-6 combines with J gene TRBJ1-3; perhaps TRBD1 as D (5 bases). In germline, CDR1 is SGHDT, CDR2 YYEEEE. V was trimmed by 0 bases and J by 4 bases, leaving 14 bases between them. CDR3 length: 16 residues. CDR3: CASSLENGALGNTIYF. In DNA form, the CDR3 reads TGTGCCAGCAGCTTGGAGAATGGGGCGCTGGGAAACACCATATATTTT.

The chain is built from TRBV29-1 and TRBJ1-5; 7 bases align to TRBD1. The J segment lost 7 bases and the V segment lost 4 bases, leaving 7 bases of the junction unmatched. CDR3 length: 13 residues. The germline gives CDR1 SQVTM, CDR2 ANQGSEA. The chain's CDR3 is CSVGRGLGQPQHF. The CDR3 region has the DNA TGCAGCGTTGGAAGGGGGCTTGGCCAGCCCCAGCATTTT.

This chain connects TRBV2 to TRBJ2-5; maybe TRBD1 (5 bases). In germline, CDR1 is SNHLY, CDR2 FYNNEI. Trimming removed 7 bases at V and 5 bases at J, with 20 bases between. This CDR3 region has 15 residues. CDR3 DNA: TGTGCCAGCACCCCCCATACGGCAGGGTCGGAGACCCAGTACTTC. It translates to CASTPHTAGSETQYF.

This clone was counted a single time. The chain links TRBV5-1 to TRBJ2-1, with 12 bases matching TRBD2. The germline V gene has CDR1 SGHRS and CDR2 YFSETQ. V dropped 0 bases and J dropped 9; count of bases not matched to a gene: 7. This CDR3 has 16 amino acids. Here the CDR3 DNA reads TGCGCCAGCAGCTTGGCGGCTAGCGGGGGGGCGAGTGAGCAGTTCTTC. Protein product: CASSLAASGGASEQFF.

In nucleotides, the CDR3 is TGTGCCAGTAGTATCTCCAGCGGTGAAAAACTGTTTTTT. The encoded protein is CASSISSGEKLFF. The chain joins TRBV19 to TRBJ1-4; D not resolved. Trimming cost V 3 bases and J 7 bases, with 9 bases left between them. Germline V gene sequence: CDR1 LNHDA, CDR2 SQIVND (reference sequence). The CDR3 runs 13 residues.

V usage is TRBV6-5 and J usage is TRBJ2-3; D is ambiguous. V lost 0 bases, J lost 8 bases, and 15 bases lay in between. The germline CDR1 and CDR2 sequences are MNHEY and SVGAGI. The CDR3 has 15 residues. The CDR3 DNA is TGTGCCAGCAGTTACTCGAACCCTTTTAGTGGTACGCAGTATTTT. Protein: CASSYSNPFSGTQYF.

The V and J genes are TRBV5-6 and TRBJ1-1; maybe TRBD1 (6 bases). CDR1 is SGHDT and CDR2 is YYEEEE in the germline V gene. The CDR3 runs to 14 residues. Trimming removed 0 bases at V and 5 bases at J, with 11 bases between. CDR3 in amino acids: CASSLGQQGTEAFF. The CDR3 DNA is TGTGCCAGCAGCTTGGGGCAACAGGGAACTGAAGCTTTCTTT.

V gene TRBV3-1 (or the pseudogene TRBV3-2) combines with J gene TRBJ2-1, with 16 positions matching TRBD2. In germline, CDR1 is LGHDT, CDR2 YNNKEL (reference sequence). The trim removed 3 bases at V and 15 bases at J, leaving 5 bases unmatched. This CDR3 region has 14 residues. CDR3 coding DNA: TGTGCCAGCAGCCAGGGACTAGCGGGGGGGCTCCCGTTCTTC. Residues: CASSQGLAGGLPFF.

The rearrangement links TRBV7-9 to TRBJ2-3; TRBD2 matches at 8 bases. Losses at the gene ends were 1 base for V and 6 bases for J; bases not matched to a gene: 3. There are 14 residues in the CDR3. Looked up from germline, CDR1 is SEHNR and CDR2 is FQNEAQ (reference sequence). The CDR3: CASSLVSGGDTQYF. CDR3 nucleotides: TGTGCCAGCAGCTTAGTTTCGGGGGGGGATACGCAGTATTTT.

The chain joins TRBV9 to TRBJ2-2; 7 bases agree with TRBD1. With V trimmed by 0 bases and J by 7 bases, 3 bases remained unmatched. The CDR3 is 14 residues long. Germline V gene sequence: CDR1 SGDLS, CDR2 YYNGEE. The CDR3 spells CASSVDRGIGELFF. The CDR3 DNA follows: TGTGCCAGCAGCGTAGACAGGGGCATCGGGGAGCTGTTTTTT. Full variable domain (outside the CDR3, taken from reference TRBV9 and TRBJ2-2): DSGVTQTPKHLITATGQRVTLRCSPRSGDLSVYWYQQSLDQGLQFLIQYYNGEERAKGNILERFSAQQFPDLHSELNLSSLELGDSALYFCASSVDRGIGELFFGEGSRLTVL.

The CDR3 is CASSWRGRETQYF. For the CDR3, the DNA is TGTGCCAGCAGCTGGAGGGGGCGAGAGACCCAGTACTTC. The V gene is TRBV7-2, the J gene TRBJ2-5, with a weak D call TRBD1 (7 bases). CDR3 length: 13 amino acids. Trimming cost V 4 bases and J 4 bases, with 10 bases left between them. CDR1 is SGHTA and CDR2 is FQGNSA in the germline V gene.